This T cell receptor (beta chain) was documented in a study of beta chain features in type 1 diabetes. General observations from the study: The study found fewer insertions and more deletions at VDJ junctions in type 1 diabetes patients. Sequencing the cDNA could make cells with high TCR expression show up more than they should. TCRB CDR3s were moderately but significantly shorter in Type 1 diabetes patients in all four CD4+ subsets.

The sample holds a few counts of this clone. Its antigen remains unidentified. V lost 6 bases and J lost 5; bases outside the gene matches: 8. The CDR3 runs to 14 residues. In germline, CDR1 is SNHLY, CDR2 FYNNEI. The isolated RNA, all of it, was reverse transcribed, so expressed TCRB transcripts were what got sequenced. The protocol was immunoSEQ multiplex PCR, while the TCRdb copy is restricted to in-frame clones and leaves out a portion. The table includes 600,000 to 700,000 clones, about an eighth detected once. The V and J genes are TRBV2 and TRBJ2-7; 9 bases map to TRBD1. The receptor's source is a man aged 18-30 years with type 1 diabetes. The sample taken for sequencing was naive CD4+ T cells from blood. CDR3 bases: TGTGCCAGCAGCGCCGGGACAGGGATGGACGAGCAGTACTTC. This codes for CASSAGTGMDEQYF.